The clone carrying this T cell receptor (beta chain) has only a few counts. The CDR3 consists of 15 residues. The germline gives CDR1 MNHEY, CDR2 SMNVEV (reference sequence). The ends lost 0 bases at V and 7 bases at J; junction bases unmatched: 8. The data belong to a study of blood T cells in healthy people across ages. The donors, aged about 6 to 95, were healthy Caucasians from Russia. Primers used in a second PCR of about 6 to 11 cycles were a sample-barcoded 5' primer and a J-beta primer mix. TCRdb re-called the 5' RACE reads with MiXCR, one entry per CDR3 protein. This repertoire shows about 570,000 distinct CDR3 sequences, around a quarter found once; its top ten account for 3% to 4.5%. This same sample was also taken into another study, of T cells of mothers and their children. That study adds: Barcodes for each sample and 2-4 random nucleotides were added by the M1S primer used in the second PCR. It was observed that no persistent microchimeric T cell clones could be detected.

The sequence was collected from a boy younger than 10 in good health. This chain joins TRBV27 and TRBJ2-7; TRBD2 aligns across 8 bases. Sequenced material: blood. The CDR3 coding sequence is TGTGCCAGCAGTTTATCACTAGCGGTCTCTAGTGAGCAGTACTTC. Amino acid sequence: CASSLSLAVSSEQYF.